The 17 T cell receptor beta chains given below trace back to one sample, sequenced in a study of blood T cell repertoires in COVID-19. Produced via immunoSEQ multiplex PCR; TCRdb's table is partial and in-frame only. The sample includes roughly 70,000 clones, 82% of them seen just once. The specimen sequenced was peripheral blood. Receptors originate from a woman aged 60-75 years with acute or convalescent COVID-19.

The chain is built from TRBV28 and TRBJ2-7, with D unclear. This CDR3 comprises 12 residues. V lost 6 bases and J 4 bases, leaving 10 bases between the germline ends. From germline, CDR1 is MDHEN and CDR2 SYDVKM. The CDR3 sequence: CASSRNRYEQYF. The CDR3 DNA reads as TGTGCCAGCAGCAGGAATCGGTACGAGCAGTACTTC.

The V and J genes are TRBV7-6 and TRBJ1-1; tentatively, D is TRBD1 (5 bases). The germline CDR1 and CDR2 sequences are SGHVS and FNYEAQ. The CDR3 contains 13 residues. V dropped 4 bases and J dropped 10 bases, with 16 bases sitting between them. The CDR3 sequence: CASSSWPGRGAFF. The CDR3 DNA is TGTGCCAGCAGCTCCTGGCCCGGGAGGGGAGCTTTCTTT.

The rearrangement links TRBV2 to TRBJ1-5; D unclear. The CDR3 is 14 amino acids. CDR1 SNHLY and CDR2 FYNNEI come from the germline V gene. The V end lost 8 bases, the J end lost 0 bases, and 11 bases lay between the germline ends. The CDR3 spells CASGSVYSNQPQHF. The CDR3 DNA reads as TGTGCCAGCGGAAGCGTCTATAGCAATCAGCCCCAGCATTTT. Full variable domain (rest looked up from reference TRBV2 and TRBJ1-5): EPEVTQTPSHQVTQMGQEVILRCVPISNHLYFYWYRQILGQKVEFLVSFYNNEISEKSEIFDDQFSVERPDGSNFTLKIRSTKLEDSAMYFCASGSVYSNQPQHFGDGTRLSIL.

The chain joins TRBV4-1 to TRBJ2-1, with 11 bases that match TRBD2. The V segment lost 3 bases and the J segment 9 bases; nucleotides outside the gene matches: 16. This CDR3 contains 18 residues. Looked up from germline, CDR1 is MGHRA and CDR2 is YSYEKL. The CDR3 is CASSHPGGLAGTSREQFF. In DNA form, the CDR3 reads TGCGCCAGCAGCCATCCTGGAGGACTAGCGGGCACCTCGCGTGAGCAGTTCTTC.

The chain links TRBV18 to TRBJ1-1, with TRBD1 as a possible D gene (5 bases). The CDR3 runs 13 residues. Germline CDR1 is KGHSH and CDR2 is LQKENI. Trimming took 2 bases from V and 10 from J, leaving 14 bases between them. The CDR3 reads CASSPSQVDRAFF. CDR3 DNA: TGTGCCAGCTCACCATCACAGGTAGATAGAGCTTTCTTT.

This chain connects TRBV18 to TRBJ2-7; a weak D match, TRBD2 (6 bases). The length of the CDR3 is 13 residues. Germline lookup yields CDR1 KGHSH and CDR2 LQKENI. V lost 4 bases, J lost 7 bases, and 14 bases lay in between. The CDR3 DNA follows: TGTGCCAGCTCACGCCCGGGACTCGGGGAGCAGTACTTC. Residues: CASSRPGLGEQYF.

The chain couples TRBV11-3 to TRBJ2-7, with 7 bases identical to TRBD1. V was pared by 8 bases and J by 0 bases, with 10 bases of the junction left unmatched. This CDR3 is 15 amino acids long. Germline CDR1 and CDR2: SGHNT and YENEEA. CDR3 bases: TGTGCCAGCCCCCCCGACAGGGAGAACTCCTACGAGCAGTACTTC. This codes for CASPPDRENSYEQYF. Full variable domain (outside the CDR3, taken from reference TRBV11-3 and TRBJ2-7): EAGVVQSPRYKIIEKKQPVAFWCNPISGHNTLYWYLQNLGQGPELLIRYENEEAVDDSQLPKDRFSAERLKGVDSTLKIQPAELGDSAVYLCASPPDRENSYEQYFGPGTRLTVT.

The rearrangement uses TRBV19 and TRBJ2-3; TRBD2 matches at 7 bases. The junction had 8 bases not matched to a gene; V was cut back by 8 bases and J by 0 bases. The CDR3 is 15 residues long. CDR1 is LNHDA, CDR2 SQIVND, per germline (reference sequence). Written as DNA, the CDR3 is TGTGCCAGTGCTACGTGGGGGGGAAGCACAGATACGCAGTATTTT. As protein: CASATWGGSTDTQYF.

The chain is built from TRBV7-7 and TRBJ2-5, with 10 bases that match TRBD2. Trimming at V came to 0 bases and at J to 5 bases, leaving 6 bases not matched to a gene. The germline V gene has CDR1 SSHAT and CDR2 FNYEAQ (reference sequence). The CDR3 loop spans 16 amino acids. The CDR3 loop reads CASSLALAGVGETQYF. The CDR3 DNA is TGTGCCAGCAGCTTAGCTCTAGCGGGAGTAGGTGAGACCCAGTACTTC.

V gene TRBV5-1 combines with J gene TRBJ1-1; 7 nucleotides align to TRBD1. CDR1 is SGHRS and CDR2 is YFSETQ in the germline V gene. The CDR3 is 15 amino acids. V lost 3 bases and J lost 2; bases outside the gene matches: 7. The CDR3: CASSSGTDQNTEAFF. CDR3 sequence (DNA): TGCGCCAGCAGCTCAGGGACAGACCAAAACACTGAAGCTTTCTTT.

The table lists this clone with a count of one. This chain uses TRBV4-1 with TRBJ2-1; 7 positions agree with TRBD2. The CDR3 has 17 amino acids. Germline V lookup: CDR1 MGHRA, CDR2 YSYEKL. V gave up 0 bases and J gave up 6 bases; unmatched junction bases: 11. The CDR3: CASSQDDPSGVSNEQFF. CDR3 DNA: TGCGCCAGCAGCCAAGATGATCCGAGCGGGGTCTCCAATGAGCAGTTCTTC.

The CDR3 sequence: CASSQSGLAGSVHEQYF. The DNA of the CDR3 is TGCGCCAGCAGCCAATCGGGACTAGCGGGATCAGTCCACGAGCAGTACTTC. This chain links TRBV4-1 with TRBJ2-7; the match to TRBD2 covers 13 bases. J gave up 5 bases and V 2 bases, and 9 bases lay outside the gene matches. The CDR3 loop spans 17 amino acids. From germline, CDR1 is MGHRA and CDR2 YSYEKL.

The V and J genes are TRBV9 and TRBJ2-5; D may be TRBD2 (6 bases). Germline assignment: CDR1 SGDLS and CDR2 YYNGEE. V lost 4 bases to trimming and J lost 7 bases, with 23 bases between them. The CDR3 loop spans 16 amino acids. The CDR3 loop reads CASSPGTRPGTGTQYF. CDR3 in DNA: TGTGCCAGCAGCCCAGGGACTCGACCTGGGACGGGGACCCAGTACTTC.

This clone was counted between two and nine times. The chain uses TRBV3-1 (or the pseudogene TRBV3-2) and TRBJ2-7; D not resolved. V lost 4 bases to trimming and J lost 9 bases, with 13 bases between them. From germline, CDR1 is LGHDT and CDR2 YNNKEL (reference sequence). The CDR3 is 12 amino acids. CDR3 bases: TGTGCCAGCAGCCCTCGCTTGGGCTGGCAGTACTTC. Translation gives CASSPRLGWQYF.

V usage is TRBV30 and J usage is TRBJ1-1, with D unresolved. The CDR3 extends over 17 amino acids. Trimming left V 5 bases short and J 0 bases short, with 22 bases between. Per the germline V gene, CDR1 is GTSNPN and CDR2 is SVGIG (reference sequence). CDR3 coding DNA: TGTGCCTGGGGTATCCTCACTGATATAAGAATGAACACTGAAGCTTTCTTT. This encodes CAWGILTDIRMNTEAFF.

The V call is TRBV19, the J call TRBJ1-2; 7 bases are shared with TRBD1. The ends lost 10 bases at V and 0 bases at J; junction bases unmatched: 14. Germline V gene data show CDR1 as LNHDA and CDR2 as SQIVND (reference sequence). This CDR3 has 16 amino acids. This chain's CDR3 is CATRGTEKNSNYGYTF. The CDR3 nucleotides read TGTGCCACCCGAGGGACAGAAAAAAATTCTAACTATGGCTACACCTTC.

J is TRBJ1-1 and V is TRBV10-2, with unresolved D. Germline assignment: CDR1 WSHSY and CDR2 SAAADI. The CDR3 covers 14 residues. The V end was cut by 6 bases, the J end by 0 bases, with 11 bases between. The CDR3 sequence: CASRETRLNTEAFF. The CDR3 DNA reads TGCGCCAGCAGGGAGACACGCTTGAACACTGAAGCTTTCTTT.